The 19 T cell receptor beta chains below were found in one sample sequenced in a study of blood T cell repertoires in COVID-19. Data came from immunoSEQ multiplex PCR; TCRdb stores just in-frame clones and leaves some out. The sample lists about 15,000 clones; more than 70% were seen once. Sequenced input: peripheral blood. Receptors were obtained from a human donor in a cohort sampled during active COVID-19.

The chain employs TRBV19 and TRBJ2-1; possible D gene TRBD2, 6 bases. Germline loops: CDR1 LNHDA, CDR2 SQIVND (reference sequence). The CDR3 runs 13 residues. V lost 2 bases and J lost 10, with 12 bases in between. The CDR3 DNA is TGTGCCAGTAGTATACAAGGCGGGACGGAGCAGTTCTTC. It encodes CASSIQGGTEQFF.

The CDR3 DNA sequence: TGTGCCAGCAGTCATGGACAGGGGGGAGCAGATACGCAGTATTTT. This translates into CASSHGQGGADTQYF. V usage is TRBV28 and J usage is TRBJ2-3, with TRBD1 matching over 10 bases. CDR1 and CDR2 (germline): MDHEN, SYDVKM. V shed 5 bases and J 4 bases; nucleotides not matched to a gene: 6. This CDR3 comprises 15 residues.

The J gene is TRBJ1-5, the V gene TRBV19; D remains ambiguous. Germline V gene sequence: CDR1 LNHDA, CDR2 SQIVND (reference sequence). This CDR3 spans 16 amino acids. Trimming removed 3 bases at V and 3 bases at J, with 15 bases between. The CDR3 region is CASSMGEGWDNQPQHF. The DNA for the CDR3 is TGTGCCAGTAGTATGGGTGAGGGTTGGGACAATCAGCCCCAGCATTTT.

J is TRBJ1-4 and V is TRBV3-1 (or the pseudogene TRBV3-2); the D is unclear. The CDR3 totals 14 residues. The V gene's germline CDR1 is LGHDT and CDR2 YNNKEL (reference sequence). V was pared by 4 bases and J by 5 bases, with 11 bases between. CDR3 protein: CASSPAGRNEKLFF. CDR3 coding DNA: TGTGCCAGCAGCCCAGCCGGCAGGAATGAAAAACTGTTTTTT.

V and J are TRBV7-3 and TRBJ2-1, with 8 bases fitting TRBD1. The ends lost 4 bases at V and 7 bases at J; junction bases unmatched: 9. Germline CDR1 SGHTA, CDR2 FQGTGA. The CDR3 has 15 residues. CDR3: CASSSGQGGWNEQFF. The CDR3 DNA is TGTGCCAGCAGCTCCGGACAGGGTGGATGGAATGAGCAGTTCTTC.

The chain is built from TRBV27 and TRBJ2-3; 10 positions agree with TRBD2. The CDR3 runs to 14 residues. Germline V gene sequence: CDR1 MNHEY, CDR2 SMNVEV (reference sequence). Losses at the gene ends were 3 bases for V and 3 bases for J; bases not matched to a gene: 0. CDR3 sequence: CASSFSGGTDTQYF. The CDR3 coding sequence is TGTGCCAGCAGTTTTAGCGGGGGGACAGATACGCAGTATTTT.

This clone has only a few counts. The chain combines TRBV4-2 with TRBJ1-2; a possible D gene is TRBD1 (5 bases). Trimming removed 3 bases at V and 0 bases at J, with 14 bases between. Germline CDR1 is LGHNA and CDR2 is YNFKEQ. CDR3 length equals 16 residues. The chain's CDR3 is CASSQGGWGANYGYTF. As DNA, the CDR3 is TGTGCCAGCAGCCAGGGGGGGTGGGGAGCTAACTATGGCTACACCTTC.

V and J are TRBV6-2 or TRBV6-3 and TRBJ2-2; D not resolved. CDR3 length: 14 amino acids. CDR1 is MNHEY, CDR2 SVGEGT, per germline. V dropped 5 bases and J dropped 0 bases, with 7 bases sitting between them. CDR3 nucleotides: TGTGCCAGCAGTCGCGGAACGAACACCGGGGAGCTGTTTTTT. It specifies CASSRGTNTGELFF.

V gene TRBV7-6 combines with J gene TRBJ2-7; tentatively, D is TRBD2 (6 bases). Trimming cost V 4 bases and J 7 bases, with 14 bases left between them. Germline V CDR1 and CDR2: SGHVS, FNYEAQ. This CDR3 is built from 13 residues. In nucleotides, the CDR3 is TGTGCCAGCAGCTCTCGGGACTCTCGGGAGCAGTACTTC. Encoded protein: CASSSRDSREQYF.

About this clone itself: The junction shows a germline mismatch at one end, possibly a read error. The J gene is TRBJ1-1, the V gene TRBV27, with D perhaps matching TRBD1 (5 bases). The length of the CDR3 is 12 residues. CDR1 and CDR2 (germline): MNHEY, SMNVEV (reference sequence). The CDR3 DNA reads TGTGCCAGCGGTTTTAGGGCCGGGGGAGCTTTCTTT. Translated, it gives CASGFRAGGAFF.

The chain is built from TRBV15 and TRBJ2-3; D possibly corresponds to TRBD1 (7 bases). The CDR3 sequence is 17 residues long. The V gene lost 5 bases and the J gene lost 4 bases, with 22 bases spanning the gap. The germline CDR1 and CDR2 sequences are LNHNV and YYDKDF (reference sequence). The CDR3 here is CATSSSRGDGIADTQYF. Here the CDR3 DNA reads TGTGCCACCAGCTCCTCCAGGGGGGACGGCATCGCAGATACGCAGTATTTT.

The CDR3 loop reads CASSQRQVSPMGVTDTQYF. The CDR3 DNA reads as TGCGCCAGCAGCCAACGACAGGTCAGTCCGATGGGTGTCACAGATACGCAGTATTTT. The chain recombines TRBV4-1 with TRBJ2-3; D may be TRBD1 (6 bases). CDR3 size: 19 residues. Germline CDR1 reads MGHRA; CDR2 reads YSYEKL. With 2 bases removed from V and 2 bases from J, the gap between germline ends came to 23 bases.

The V gene is TRBV27, the J gene TRBJ2-3; 8 bases agree with TRBD1. Trimming cost V 5 bases and J 4 bases; bases outside gene matches: 5. Germline V gene sequence: CDR1 MNHEY, CDR2 SMNVEV (reference sequence). The CDR3 has 14 residues. The CDR3 sequence: CASSTRTGPDTQYF. The CDR3 nucleotides read TGTGCCAGCAGTACAAGGACAGGGCCAGATACGCAGTATTTT.

This chain joins TRBV9 and TRBJ2-3; possibly TRBD2 for D (6 bases). The CDR3 is 16 amino acids. The germline gives CDR1 SGDLS, CDR2 YYNGEE. The V end was cut by 2 bases, the J end by 3 bases, with 16 bases between. CDR3 nucleotide sequence: TGTGCCAGCAGCGTGTCCCCCGCGGGGAGTACAGATACGCAGTATTTT. Protein sequence: CASSVSPAGSTDTQYF.

This clone was observed a handful of times. V gene TRBV7-2 combines with J gene TRBJ2-3; D possibly corresponds to TRBD2 (5 bases). Trimming removed 2 bases at V and 4 bases at J, with 10 bases between. The CDR3 extends over 14 amino acids. Germline CDR1 is SGHTA and CDR2 is FQGNSA. The CDR3 region has the DNA TGTGCCAGCAGCTTATTGCTGGGAGCAGATACGCAGTATTTT. Translating it yields CASSLLLGADTQYF.

This rearrangement joins TRBV13 to TRBJ1-1, with D unclear. Trimming left V 0 bases short and J 4 bases short, with 12 bases between. CDR3 length: 15 amino acids. Germline CDR1 reads PRHDT; CDR2 reads FYEKMQ (reference sequence). The CDR3 DNA sequence: TGTGCCAGCAGCTTAGGTGTGGGAGCGGGCACTGAAGCTTTCTTT. It yields the protein CASSLGVGAGTEAFF.

The chain recombines TRBV20-1 with TRBJ1-2; D is possibly TRBD1 (6 bases). Trimming stripped 3 bases from V and 3 bases from J, with 14 bases between. Germline CDR1 reads DFQATT; CDR2 reads SNEGSKA (reference sequence). CDR3 length: 14 amino acids. The CDR3 here is CSASPRTADYGYTF. In DNA, the CDR3 is TGCAGTGCTAGTCCCCGGACAGCGGACTATGGCTACACCTTC.

The chain uses TRBV19 and TRBJ1-5, with D tentatively TRBD1 (5 bases). Germline V gene lookup returns CDR1 LNHDA and CDR2 SQIVND (reference sequence). The CDR3 totals 15 residues. Trimming stripped 0 bases from V and 6 bases from J, with 12 bases between. This CDR3 reads CASSIEGGGAQPQHF. CDR3 DNA: TGTGCCAGTAGTATAGAGGGGGGGGGAGCTCAGCCCCAGCATTTT. The entire variable domain, with the rest obtained from reference TRBV19 and TRBJ1-5, is as follows: DGGITQSPKYLFRKEGQNVTLSCEQNLNHDAMYWYRQDPGQGLRLIYYSQIVNDFQKGDIAEGYSVSREKKESFPLTVTSAQKNPTAFYLCASSIEGGGAQPQHFGDGTRLSIL.

This clone was observed a single time. The V and J genes are TRBV5-6 and TRBJ1-5; the match to TRBD1 covers 10 bases. This CDR3 spans 15 amino acids. Germline lookup yields CDR1 SGHDT and CDR2 YYEEEE. The trim removed 2 bases at V and 3 bases at J, leaving 2 bases unmatched. As DNA, the CDR3 is TGTGCCAGCAGCTTCGGGACAGGGGACAATCAGCCCCAGCATTTT. This codes for CASSFGTGDNQPQHF.